These 2 T cell receptor beta chains came from one sample sequenced in a study of T cells after yellow fever vaccination. TCRdb re-analysed the 5' RACE reads in MiXCR, keeping a single row per CDR3 protein. This sample yields fewer than 350,000 distinct CDR3 sequences, of which 3.6% are seen a single time; roughly a quarter belongs to the top ten. The material was PBMCs, obtained on the day of the yellow fever booster vaccination. The origin of the receptors is a man between 18 and 29 years old who received the YFV17D yellow fever vaccine.

The gene calls are TRBV4-3 and TRBJ1-5; 7 nucleotides line up with TRBD1. CDR3 size: 17 residues. Germline CDR1 and CDR2: LGHNA and YSLEER. J gave up 6 bases and V 0 bases, and 11 bases lay outside the gene matches. The CDR3 nucleotides are TGCGCCAGCAGCCAAGATCCGGGAGGACAGGATCGTCAGCCCCAGCATTTT. Its translation: CASSQDPGGQDRQPQHF.

The chain uses TRBV30 and TRBJ1-1; D is undetermined. V was clipped by 1 base and J by 7 bases, with 13 bases between them. The CDR3 has 13 amino acids. Germline V gene lookup returns CDR1 GTSNPN and CDR2 SVGIG (reference sequence). The DNA of the CDR3 is TGTGCCTGGAGTGAGGCGGCTCTGAGTGAAGCTTTCTTT. Translating it yields CAWSEAALSEAFF.